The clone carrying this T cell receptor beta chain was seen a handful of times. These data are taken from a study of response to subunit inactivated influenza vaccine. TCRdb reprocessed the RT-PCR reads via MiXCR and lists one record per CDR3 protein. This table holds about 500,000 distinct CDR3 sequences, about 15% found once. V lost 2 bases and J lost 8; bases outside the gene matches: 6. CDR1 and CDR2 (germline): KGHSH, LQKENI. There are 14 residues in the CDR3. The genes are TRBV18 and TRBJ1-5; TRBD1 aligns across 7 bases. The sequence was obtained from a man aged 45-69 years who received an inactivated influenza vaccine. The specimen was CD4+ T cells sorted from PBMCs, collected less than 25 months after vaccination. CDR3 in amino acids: CASSPSGQGEPQHF. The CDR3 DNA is TGTGCCAGCTCACCATCAGGGCAGGGGGAGCCCCAGCATTTT.